This TCR beta chain was found in a study of chemoradiotherapy in HPV16-positive cancers. Comments on this clone: What it binds is unknown.

Study-wide results and limits: In HPV16-positive patients, HPV-responsive T-cell expansion tracked better recurrence-free survival.

CDR1 is SEHNR and CDR2 is FQNEAQ in the germline V gene (reference sequence). V was shortened by 9 bases and J by 2 bases, with 6 bases between the two germline ends. The CDR3 extends over 11 amino acids. Libraries were prepared by immunoSEQ multiplex PCR; TCRdb keeps only in-frame clonotypes and omits some of them. Found here are 15,000 to 20,000 clones, roughly 91% of them singletons; the top ten hold approximately 2.5%. J is TRBJ2-3 and V is TRBV7-9; D remains ambiguous. This clonotype originated in a human donor with HPV-associated anogenital cancer. The material sequenced was blood, taken from a patient who underwent chemoradiotherapy. The CDR3 reads CARHITDTQYF. The CDR3 DNA reads TGTGCCAGACATATCACAGATACGCAGTATTTT.